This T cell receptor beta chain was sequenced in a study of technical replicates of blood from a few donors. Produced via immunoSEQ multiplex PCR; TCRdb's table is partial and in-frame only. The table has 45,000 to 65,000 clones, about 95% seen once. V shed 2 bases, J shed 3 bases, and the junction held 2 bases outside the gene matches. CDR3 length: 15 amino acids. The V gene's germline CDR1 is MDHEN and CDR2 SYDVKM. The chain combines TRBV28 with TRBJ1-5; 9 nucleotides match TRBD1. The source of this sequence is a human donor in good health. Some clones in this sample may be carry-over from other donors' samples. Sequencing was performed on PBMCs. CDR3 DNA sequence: TGTGCCAGCAGTTTAGGGGACAGGGACAATCAGCCCCAGCATTTT. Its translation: CASSLGDRDNQPQHF.